This TCR beta chain was retrieved from a study of blood T cell repertoires in COVID-19. Study-level background: COVID-19 samples, acute and convalescent, were from the United States, Italy and Spain.

Original processing notes: Amplifying reference gene primers gave estimates of nucleated cell counts. TCRdb's table, derived via immunoSEQ multiplex PCR, lists solely in-frame clones and lacks some. The V and J calls and the clone size are those of that table, but D and trimming were determined from the DNA. The sample lists under 300,000 clones; 88% were seen once. CDR1 and CDR2 from the germline V gene are LGHDT and YNNKEL (reference sequence). The CDR3 is 16 amino acids. The V gene end was trimmed by 0 bases and the J gene end by 4 bases; junction bases not matched to a gene: 6. The specimen sequenced was peripheral blood. The chain recombines TRBV3-1 (or the pseudogene TRBV3-2) with TRBJ2-5; 9 bases map to TRBD1. The sequence was obtained from a middle-aged woman who had recovered from COVID-19. The CDR3 is CASSQDRDREGETQYF. In nucleotides, the CDR3 is TGTGCCAGCAGCCAAGATCGGGACAGGGAGGGAGAGACCCAGTACTTC.